The clone carrying this T cell receptor (beta chain) was seen just once. The data were taken from a study of cytomegalovirus exposure and HLA in healthy donors. The PCR ran on 60 Vbeta and 13 Jbeta primers. Data came from immunoSEQ multiplex PCR; TCRdb stores just in-frame clones and leaves some out. The sample carries more than 95,000 clones, roughly three quarters recorded once. In germline, CDR1 is MDHEN, CDR2 SYDVKM. V lost 7 bases, J lost 4 bases, and 19 bases lay in between. CDR3 size: 15 residues. The receptor comes from a woman aged 18-29 years in good health and CMV-seronegative. Sequencing was done on a sample of PBMCs. The genes are TRBV28 and TRBJ1-1, with a tentative D call TRBD1 (6 bases). The CDR3 is CASTGRGARGTEAFF. CDR3 nucleotides: TGTGCCAGCACCGGGAGGGGGGCGCGGGGCACTGAAGCTTTCTTT.